Listed here are 15 T cell receptor beta chains from one sample, sequenced in a study of shared clonotypes between healthy human individuals (dated by TCRdb to the early 2020s). Libraries were prepared through the immunoSEQ multiplex PCR assay. TCRdb re-hosts the immuneACCESS table, in-frame sequences only. Its copies lack some clones; in the studies checked, an unresolved V gene accounts for under half of them, and the cause for the rest is not known. This sample comprises over a million clones, more than 95% of them detected only once. Jointly, the top ten make up over 1% of the sample. Material for sequencing was naive CD4+ T cells sorted from blood. The cell subset or site label here, explained by the study, means: CD45RA+ positively selected. These TCRs come from a young man in good health.

This chain uses TRBV9 with TRBJ2-1; D is uncertain. V was clipped by 0 bases and J by 7 bases, with 8 bases between them. The CDR3 length is 13 residues. CDR1 and CDR2 (germline): SGDLS, YYNGEE. The CDR3 loop reads CASSVAELNEQFF. The CDR3 bases are TGTGCCAGCAGCGTAGCTGAACTGAATGAGCAGTTCTTC.

This chain uses TRBV27 with TRBJ2-7, with 11 bases that match TRBD2. The CDR3 has 16 residues. The germline gives CDR1 MNHEY, CDR2 SMNVEV (reference sequence). Trimming removed 5 bases from V and 0 bases from J; junction bases left unmatched: 6. CDR3 loop: CASSRSGTSGSYEQYF. CDR3 DNA sequence: TGTGCCAGCAGTCGATCCGGGACTAGCGGCTCCTACGAGCAGTACTTC.

This chain joins TRBV19 and TRBJ1-2; TRBD1 matches 7 bases. Germline V CDR1 and CDR2: LNHDA, SQIVND (reference sequence). V dropped 6 bases and J dropped 1; count of bases not matched to a gene: 5. The CDR3 is made up of 14 amino acids. CDR3 amino acids: CASRVQGNNYGYTF. The CDR3 bases are TGTGCCAGTAGGGTACAGGGGAATAACTATGGCTACACCTTC.

The V gene is TRBV5-1, the J gene TRBJ2-6, with D maybe TRBD1 (5 bases). Trimming left V 0 bases short and J 0 bases short, with 13 bases between. Looked up from germline, CDR1 is SGHRS and CDR2 is YFSETQ. The CDR3 consists of 18 residues. The CDR3: CASSLVRASSSGANVLTF. The DNA for the CDR3 is TGCGCCAGCAGCTTGGTCAGGGCCTCGAGCTCTGGGGCCAACGTCCTGACTTTC. Full variable domain (missing parts from reference TRBV5-1 and TRBJ2-6): KAGVTQTPRYLIKTRGQQVTLSCSPISGHRSVSWYQQTPGQGLQFLFEYFSETQRNKGNFPGRFSGRQFSNSRSEMNVSTLELGDSALYLCASSLVRASSSGANVLTFGAGSRLTVL.

The chain joins TRBV19 to TRBJ1-1; D gene uncertain. Germline-derived CDR1 and CDR2 are LNHDA and SQIVND (reference sequence). The CDR3 is made up of 18 amino acids. V was cut by 3 bases and J by 3 bases, with 23 bases left in between. The CDR3 spells CASSIGRRLGSRHTEAFF. The CDR3 nucleotides are TGTGCCAGTAGTATTGGGCGTAGATTAGGGTCACGGCACACTGAAGCTTTCTTT.

On this clone itself: The same CDR3 can be traced to other DNA sequences in this sample. CDR3 residues: CASSGEGAGELFF. The CDR3 bases are TGTGCCAGCAGCGGTGAGGGGGCCGGGGAGCTGTTTTTT. This chain connects TRBV2 to TRBJ2-2; tentatively, D is TRBD1 (6 bases). With 6 bases removed from V and 6 bases from J, the gap between germline ends came to 11 bases. Germline values: CDR1 SNHLY, CDR2 FYNNEI. The CDR3 consists of 13 residues.

This clone was counted a single time. The V call is TRBV7-8, the J call TRBJ1-1, with D uncertain. The germline gives CDR1 SGHVS, CDR2 FQNEAQ. The V end was cut by 6 bases, the J end by 0 bases, with 11 bases between. CDR3 size: 14 residues. Here the CDR3 reads CASREGPVNTEAFF. CDR3 in DNA: TGTGCCAGCAGGGAAGGGCCAGTGAACACTGAAGCTTTCTTT.

The chain combines TRBV4-3 with TRBJ2-7; D gene unclear. In germline, CDR1 is LGHNA, CDR2 YSLEER. The CDR3 runs 12 residues. Trimming stripped 0 bases from V and 9 bases from J, with 9 bases between. In DNA form, the CDR3 reads TGCGCCAGCAGCCAAGATCGGGCACGGCAGTACTTC. Translated, it gives CASSQDRARQYF.

The chain carries TRBV11-2 and TRBJ2-7; D could derive from TRBD1 or TRBD2 (5 bases each). The CDR3 length is 15 residues. The V gene's germline CDR1 is SGHAT and CDR2 FQNNGV. Between the trimmed V and J ends, which lost 3 bases and 5 bases, there was a span of 17 bases. CDR3 in amino acids: CASSFVGKGSNEQYF. The CDR3, as DNA: TGTGCCAGCAGCTTCGTGGGGAAGGGGAGTAACGAGCAGTACTTC.

V and J are TRBV6-1 and TRBJ2-7; D is unclear. This CDR3 region has 11 residues. V was clipped by 1 base and J by 6 bases, with 4 bases between them. The germline CDR1 and CDR2 sequences are MNHNS and SASEGT. The CDR3 region is CASSEVAEQYF. Written as DNA, the CDR3 is TGTGCCAGCAGTGAAGTTGCCGAGCAGTACTTC.

This sequence joins TRBV7-3 and TRBJ2-5; D uncertain. Germline CDR1 and CDR2: SGHTA and FQGTGA. The ends were cut back, 1 base at V and 4 bases at J, with 10 bases in the middle. The CDR3 has 14 residues. CDR3 loop: CASSLSLAVETQYF. DNA of the CDR3: TGTGCCAGCAGCTTAAGTCTGGCGGTAGAGACCCAGTACTTC.

CDR3 DNA: TGTGCCAGCAGTGAAGCGCGGACTAGCGGGAGAAAAGAGACCCAGTACTTC. Translated: CASSEARTSGRKETQYF. The chain uses TRBV6-1 and TRBJ2-5; 13 bases line up with TRBD2. The germline V gene has CDR1 MNHNS and CDR2 SASEGT. This CDR3 has 17 residues. Trimming cost V 0 bases and J 3 bases; bases outside gene matches: 4.

The chain uses TRBV30 and TRBJ2-6, with no clear D. The germline V and J ends were trimmed by 2 bases and 0 bases, with 8 bases remaining between them. CDR3 length: 15 amino acids. Germline loops: CDR1 GTSNPN, CDR2 SVGIG (reference sequence). CDR3 amino acids: CAWSPLVSGANVLTF. The CDR3 bases are TGTGCCTGGAGTCCCTTGGTCTCTGGGGCCAACGTCCTGACTTTC.

V and J are TRBV18 and TRBJ2-7, with 7 bases matching TRBD1. J was trimmed by 2 bases and V by 3 bases; bases with no gene match: 4. The CDR3 length is 14 residues. Germline loops: CDR1 KGHSH, CDR2 LQKENI. Here the CDR3 DNA reads TGTGCCAGCTCACCTGTGACAGGGACCTACGAGCAGTACTTC. Translated: CASSPVTGTYEQYF.

This clone appeared once. The V gene is TRBV19, the J gene TRBJ2-4; D may be TRBD1 (5 bases). The CDR3 length is 17 residues. The germline V gene has CDR1 LNHDA and CDR2 SQIVND (reference sequence). V lost 6 bases and J lost 8, with 26 bases in between. In DNA form, the CDR3 reads TGTGCCAGTAGGGCTAGTAGTCCAGGGTACGTTTTCGACATTCAGTACTTC. Amino acid sequence: CASRASSPGYVFDIQYF. The full variable domain, its missing parts supplied by reference TRBV19 and TRBJ2-4, is DGGITQSPKYLFRKEGQNVTLSCEQNLNHDAMYWYRQDPGQGLRLIYYSQIVNDFQKGDIAEGYSVSREKKESFPLTVTSAQKNPTAFYLCASRASSPGYVFDIQYFGAGTRLSVL.